This T cell receptor beta chain appears in the sequencing data of a study of beta chain features in type 1 diabetes. Study overall: The patients were much like the healthy donors in age, gender and cell yields. Findings and caveats of the study: Still unanswered here is whether HLA type influences TCRB rearrangement. A possible short-template PCR bias applies equally to patients and controls.

This CDR3 is built from 14 residues. With 4 bases clipped from V and 1 base from J, the junction kept 3 bases outside the gene matches. Germline CDR1 and CDR2: MDHEN and SYDVKM. This clone came up a few times. Antigen: not known. TCRB transcripts that were expressed got sequenced, as all of the isolated RNA had been reverse transcribed. Sequenced by immunoSEQ multiplex PCR; TCRdb stores in-frame clones only, minus some. The sample has some 100,000 clones; 40% are singletons. Sorted CD4+ subsets: naive, central memory, regulatory, stem cell-like memory (CD45RO/CCR7/CD25/CD127/CD95/CD27 panel). This sequence joins TRBV28 and TRBJ1-1, with TRBD1 matching over 7 bases. The material sequenced was stem cell memory CD4+ T cells from blood. The clonotype was recovered from a woman aged 18-29 years in good health. The CDR3 spells CASSSGQPNTEAFF. CDR3 sequence (DNA): TGTGCCAGCAGTTCGGGACAGCCGAACACTGAAGCTTTCTTT. The complete variable domain, with remaining parts taken from reference TRBV28 and TRBJ1-1, reads DVKVTQSSRYLVKRTGEKVFLECVQDMDHENMFWYRQDPGLGLRLIYFSYDVKMKEKGDIPEGYSVSREKKERFSLILESASTNQTSMYLCASSSGQPNTEAFFGQGTRLTVV.